This TCR beta chain came from a study of shared clonotypes between healthy human individuals. This CDR3 region has 16 residues. Trimming removed 2 bases at V and 2 bases at J, with 15 bases between. TCRdb's copy holds only in-frame clones and misses some; the assay was immunoSEQ multiplex PCR. In the table there are over a million clones, more than 75% of which are singletons. This clone was detected ten times or more. Other nucleotide sequences in the sample specify the same CDR3. The rearrangement joins TRBV5-3 to TRBJ2-3; D is possibly TRBD2 (6 bases). TRBV5-3 is an ORF, with its function uncertain. This TCR came from a man aged 18-30 years in good health. Some clones in this sample may be carry-over from other donors' samples. The sequencing input was memory CD4+ T cells from PBMCs. Subset described: CD45RA-negative fraction. The CDR3 loop reads CARSFVWEATTDTQYF. The CDR3 DNA reads as TGTGCCAGAAGCTTCGTCTGGGAGGCCACCACAGATACGCAGTATTTT.